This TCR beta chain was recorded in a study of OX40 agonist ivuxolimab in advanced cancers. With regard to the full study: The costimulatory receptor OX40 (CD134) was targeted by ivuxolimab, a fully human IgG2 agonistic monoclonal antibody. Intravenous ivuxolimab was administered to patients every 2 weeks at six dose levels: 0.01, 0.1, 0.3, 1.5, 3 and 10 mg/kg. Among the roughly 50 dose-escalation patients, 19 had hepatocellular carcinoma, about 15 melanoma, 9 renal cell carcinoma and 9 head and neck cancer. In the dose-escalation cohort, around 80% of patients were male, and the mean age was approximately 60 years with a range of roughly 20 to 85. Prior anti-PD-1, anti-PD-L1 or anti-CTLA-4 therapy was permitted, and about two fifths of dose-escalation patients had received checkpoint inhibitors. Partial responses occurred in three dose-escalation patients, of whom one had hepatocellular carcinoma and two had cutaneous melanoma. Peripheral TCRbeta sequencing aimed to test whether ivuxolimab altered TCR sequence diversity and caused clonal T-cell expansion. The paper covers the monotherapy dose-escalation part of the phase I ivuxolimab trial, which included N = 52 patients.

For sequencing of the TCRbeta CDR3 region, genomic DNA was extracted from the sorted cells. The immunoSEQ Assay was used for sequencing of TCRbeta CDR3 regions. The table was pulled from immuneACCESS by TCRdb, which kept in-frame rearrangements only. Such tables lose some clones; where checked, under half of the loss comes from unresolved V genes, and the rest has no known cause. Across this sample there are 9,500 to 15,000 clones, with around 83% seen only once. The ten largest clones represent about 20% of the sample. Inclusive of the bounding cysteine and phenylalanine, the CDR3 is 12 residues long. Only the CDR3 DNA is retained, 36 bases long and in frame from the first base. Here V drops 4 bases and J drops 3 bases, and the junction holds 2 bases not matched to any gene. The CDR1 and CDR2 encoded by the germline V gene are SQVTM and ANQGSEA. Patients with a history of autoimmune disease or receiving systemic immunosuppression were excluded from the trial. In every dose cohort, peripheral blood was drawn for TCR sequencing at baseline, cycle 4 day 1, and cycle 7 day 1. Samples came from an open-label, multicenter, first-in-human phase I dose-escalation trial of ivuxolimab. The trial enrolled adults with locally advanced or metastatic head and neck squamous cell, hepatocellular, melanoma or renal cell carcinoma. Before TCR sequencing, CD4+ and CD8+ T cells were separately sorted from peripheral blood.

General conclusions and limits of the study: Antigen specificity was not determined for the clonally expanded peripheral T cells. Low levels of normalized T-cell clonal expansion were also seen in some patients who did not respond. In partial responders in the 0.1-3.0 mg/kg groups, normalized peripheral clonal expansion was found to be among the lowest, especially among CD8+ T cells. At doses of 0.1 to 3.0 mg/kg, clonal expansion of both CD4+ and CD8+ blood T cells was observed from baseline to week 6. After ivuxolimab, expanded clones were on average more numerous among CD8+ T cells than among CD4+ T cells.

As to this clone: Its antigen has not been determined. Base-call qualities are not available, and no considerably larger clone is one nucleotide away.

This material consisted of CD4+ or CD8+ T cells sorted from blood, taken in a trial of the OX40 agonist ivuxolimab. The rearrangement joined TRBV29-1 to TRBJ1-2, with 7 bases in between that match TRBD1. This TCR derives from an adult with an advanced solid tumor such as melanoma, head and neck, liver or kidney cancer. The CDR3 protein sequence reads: CSVVTGDYGYTF. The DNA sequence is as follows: TGCAGCGTTGTAACAGGGGACTATGGCTACACCTTC.